This is a list of T cell receptor beta chains from one sample in a study of blood T cell repertoires in COVID-19. Data came from immunoSEQ multiplex PCR; TCRdb stores just in-frame clones and leaves some out. The table shows about 350,000 clones, with 88% occurring only once. Material: peripheral blood. Every receptor here comes from a woman between 65 and 79 years old with COVID-19, enrolled during active disease. CDR3s include the opening cysteine and the closing phenylalanine or tryptophan. D genes are given only for firm matches. Clone size appears in some rows only: once, few, many, or a class for an expanded clone.

j_call: TRBJ2-2; clone_size: -; d_call: -; v_call: TRBV4-3; cdr3_nt: TGCGCCAGCAGCCTCATAGGGGGAGCCGGGGAGCTGTTTTTT; cdr3_aa: CASSLIGGAGELFF
j_call: TRBJ1-2; clone_size: -; d_call: TRBD1; v_call: TRBV15; cdr3_nt: TGTGCCACCAGCAGAGAGAGGACAGGGTTCGGCTACACCTTC; cdr3_aa: CATSRERTGFGYTF
j_call: TRBJ2-7; clone_size: -; d_call: -; v_call: TRBV6-5; cdr3_nt: TGTGCCAGCAGTCCCAGGGCCGTCGGCAACGAGCAGTACTTC; cdr3_aa: CASSPRAVGNEQYF
j_call: TRBJ1-3; clone_size: -; d_call: -; v_call: TRBV7-2; cdr3_nt: TGTGCCAGCAGCTTACGGGGGGCGCCTGGAAACACCATATATTTT; cdr3_aa: CASSLRGAPGNTIYF
j_call: TRBJ2-6; clone_size: -; d_call: TRBD1; v_call: TRBV6-5; cdr3_nt: TGTGCCAGCACCGGGACAGGGACCAACGTCCTGACTTTC; cdr3_aa: CASTGTGTNVLTF
j_call: TRBJ2-1; clone_size: once; d_call: TRBD1; v_call: TRBV29-1; cdr3_nt: TGCAGCGTCGGACAGGGTGAGCAGTTCTTC; cdr3_aa: CSVGQGEQFF
j_call: TRBJ2-2; clone_size: once; d_call: -; v_call: TRBV2; cdr3_nt: TGTGCCAGCAGTGAAACAAACACCGGGGAGCTGTTTTTT; cdr3_aa: CASSETNTGELFF
j_call: TRBJ2-7; clone_size: -; d_call: TRBD2; v_call: TRBV20-1; cdr3_nt: TGCAGTGCTAGTTCCGGGGGGTCGAACGAGCAGTACTTC; cdr3_aa: CSASSGGSNEQYF
j_call: TRBJ1-3; clone_size: -; d_call: TRBD1; v_call: TRBV19; cdr3_nt: TGTGCCAGTAGTAAAATGGGACAGCGGACTTCTGGAAACACCATATATTTT; cdr3_aa: CASSKMGQRTSGNTIYF
j_call: TRBJ1-2; clone_size: -; d_call: TRBD1; v_call: TRBV7-9; cdr3_nt: TGTGCCAGCAGCTTACCTGGGACAGGCCCTAACTATGGCTACACCTTC; cdr3_aa: CASSLPGTGPNYGYTF